These 26 T cell receptor beta chains came from one sample sequenced in a study of technical replicates of blood from a few donors (dated by TCRdb to the late 2010s). Receptors were amplified or captured by the immunoSEQ multiplex PCR assay. TCRdb obtained this table from immuneACCESS and retained in-frame rearrangements with V and J assigned. These tables miss some clones; where compared with another copy, unresolved V genes account for less than half of the shortfall, and the remainder is unexplained. The sample includes 55,000 to 85,000 clones, with roughly 97% observed a single time. The ten largest clones add up to 0.21% of the sample. The sequenced sample consisted of T cells isolated from PBMCs. All receptors come from a human donor in good health.

The chain uses TRBV7-8 and TRBJ2-2; no clear D gene. V lost 3 bases and J lost 5, with 13 bases in between. The germline gives CDR1 SGHVS, CDR2 FQNEAQ. CDR3 size: 15 residues. Here the CDR3 reads CASSFVRVRTGELFF. CDR3 nucleotides: TGTGCCAGCAGCTTCGTCCGGGTTCGAACCGGGGAGCTGTTTTTT.

This clone was detected only once. The chain employs TRBV6-6 and TRBJ1-1; tentatively, D is TRBD1 (5 bases). The CDR3 covers 15 residues. V gave up 10 bases and J gave up 0 bases, with 18 bases separating them. Germline values: CDR1 MNHNY, CDR2 SVGAGI (reference sequence). Written as DNA, the CDR3 is TGTGCCACGGAAGGAGGGACGGGATTGAACACTGAAGCTTTCTTT. It codes for CATEGGTGLNTEAFF.

J is TRBJ1-5 and V is TRBV23-1, with TRBD1 matching over 7 bases. TRBV23-1 is recorded as an ORF, its role being uncertain. The CDR3 consists of 16 residues. With 2 bases clipped from V and 1 base from J, the junction kept 5 bases outside the gene matches. CDR3: CASSQLGQVSNQPQHF. CDR3 nucleotides: TGCGCCAGCAGTCAACTAGGACAGGTCAGCAATCAGCCCCAGCATTTT.

J is TRBJ2-7 and V is TRBV4-1, with a possible D match to TRBD2 (5 bases). Germline values: CDR1 MGHRA, CDR2 YSYEKL. Trimming removed 0 bases at V and 5 bases at J, with 11 bases between. The CDR3 runs to 14 residues. CDR3 region: CASSQDGGIDEQYF. CDR3 DNA sequence: TGCGCCAGCAGCCAAGACGGAGGCATAGACGAGCAGTACTTC.

V usage is TRBV28 and J usage is TRBJ1-1; D is uncertain. The V end was cut by 4 bases, the J end by 3 bases, with 6 bases between. The CDR3 consists of 12 residues. Looked up from germline, CDR1 is MDHEN and CDR2 is SYDVKM. This CDR3 reads CASSSVDTEAFF. The DNA of the CDR3 is TGTGCCAGCAGTTCGGTGGACACTGAAGCTTTCTTT.

The chain joins TRBV30 to TRBJ1-3; D not certain. Trimming took 7 bases from V and 4 from J, leaving 11 bases between them. The CDR3 is 12 amino acids. Germline CDR1 and CDR2: GTSNPN and SVGIG (reference sequence). As DNA, the CDR3 is TGTGCCTCCTCTATACAGGGAAACACCATATATTTT. Protein: CASSIQGNTIYF.

The rearrangement links TRBV5-6 to TRBJ2-5, with D possibly TRBD2 on 5 matching bases. Trimming took 0 bases from V and 1 from J, leaving 10 bases between them. Germline CDR1 reads SGHDT; CDR2 reads YYEEEE. The CDR3 covers 15 residues. CDR3 in amino acids: CASSLGGSTQETQYF. The CDR3 coding sequence is TGTGCCAGCAGCTTGGGCGGGTCCACCCAAGAGACCCAGTACTTC.

This chain connects TRBV5-4 to TRBJ2-7; TRBD2 aligns across 11 bases. The trim removed 4 bases at V and 3 bases at J, leaving 6 bases unmatched. In germline, CDR1 is SGHNT, CDR2 YYREEE (reference sequence). The CDR3 runs to 15 residues. The DNA of the CDR3 is TGTGCCAGCAGCACTGGGACTAGCGGTTACTACGAGCAGTACTTC. It translates to CASSTGTSGYYEQYF.

This clone was picked up a small number of times. The chain uses TRBV5-1 and TRBJ1-1, with a tentative D call TRBD1 (5 bases). The V and J ends lost 4 bases and 4 bases respectively, with 11 bases between them. The CDR3 is made up of 13 amino acids. Germline V gene data show CDR1 as SGHRS and CDR2 as YFSETQ. CDR3 sequence (DNA): TGCGCCAGCAGCCGCCCGGGGGGCACTGAAGCTTTCTTT. This sequence encodes CASSRPGGTEAFF.

The chain combines TRBV13 with TRBJ2-7; D possibly corresponds to TRBD2 (6 bases). This CDR3 spans 12 amino acids. Trimming removed 3 bases from V and 7 bases from J, with 10 bases in between. Germline V gene data show CDR1 as PRHDT and CDR2 as FYEKMQ (reference sequence). The CDR3 is CASSFGAGEQYF. The CDR3 DNA reads as TGTGCCAGCAGCTTTGGGGCGGGGGAGCAGTACTTC. The variable domain in full, completed from reference TRBV13 and TRBJ2-7, reads AAGVIQSPRHLIKEKRETATLKCYPIPRHDTVYWYQQGPGQDPQFLISFYEKMQSDKGSIPDRFSAQQFSDYHSELNMSSLELGDSALYFCASSFGAGEQYFGPGTRLTVT.

V usage is TRBV11-3 and J usage is TRBJ2-3; D call uncertain. This CDR3 has 15 residues. The V end lost 2 bases, the J end lost 1 base, and 10 bases lay between the germline ends. CDR1 is SGHNT and CDR2 is YENEEA in the germline V gene. The CDR3 is CASSLSHIGTDTQYF. DNA of the CDR3: TGTGCCAGCAGCTTATCCCACATCGGCACAGATACGCAGTATTTT.

The rearrangement links TRBV7-9 to TRBJ1-1, with 9 bases identical to TRBD1. Per germline, CDR1 SEHNR and CDR2 FQNEAQ (reference sequence). With 5 bases clipped from V and 8 bases from J, the junction kept 9 bases outside the gene matches. The CDR3 has 14 residues. The CDR3 sequence is CASSPSGTGKEAFF. The CDR3 nucleotides read TGTGCCAGCAGCCCCTCCGGGACAGGGAAGGAAGCTTTCTTT.

This clone was observed a few times. The rearrangement links TRBV4-1 to TRBJ2-1; 7 bases are shared with TRBD2. The CDR3 covers 13 residues. Germline V gene data show CDR1 as MGHRA and CDR2 as YSYEKL. V lost 6 bases to trimming and J lost 7 bases; unmatched junction nucleotides: 6. The CDR3 here is CASRRGSGNEQFF. In DNA form, the CDR3 reads TGCGCCAGCAGACGCGGGAGTGGAAATGAGCAGTTCTTC.

The chain carries TRBV21-1 and TRBJ1-2; the D call in the table, TRBD1, was not verified against the DNA. TRBV21-1 is a listed pseudogene. The CDR3 loop spans 13 amino acids. Written as DNA, the CDR3 is TGTGCCAGCAGTTCCAGGGTCGACTATGGCTACACCTTC. It codes for CASSSRVDYGYTF.

The V call is TRBV7-8, the J call TRBJ2-7, with D maybe TRBD2 (6 bases). Germline lookup yields CDR1 SGHVS and CDR2 FQNEAQ. Trimming removed 5 bases at V and 5 bases at J, with 16 bases between. The CDR3 spans 14 residues. The CDR3 nucleotides are TGTGCCAGCAGCACCTCGGGAGTGGTTGACGAGCAGTACTTC. Its protein is CASSTSGVVDEQYF.

The chain combines TRBV5-1 with TRBJ2-7; 8 bases fit TRBD2. The CDR3 contains 15 residues. In germline, CDR1 is SGHRS, CDR2 YFSETQ. With 4 bases clipped from V and 5 bases from J, the junction kept 11 bases outside the gene matches. The DNA of the CDR3 is TGCGCCAGCAGCACGGGAGGGACTACCCGGGACGAGCAGTACTTC. Its protein is CASSTGGTTRDEQYF.

This sequence joins TRBV6-1 and TRBJ2-2, with D maybe TRBD1 (6 bases). Germline-derived CDR1 and CDR2 are MNHNS and SASEGT. The CDR3 length is 15 residues. Trimming left V 0 bases short and J 7 bases short, with 12 bases between. As DNA, the CDR3 is TGTGCCAGCAGTGAAGCTTGGACAGTGGGCGGGGAGCTGTTTTTT. It encodes CASSEAWTVGGELFF.

The chain links TRBV5-1 to TRBJ2-7; TRBD2 matches at 16 bases. Per the germline V gene, CDR1 is SGHRS and CDR2 is YFSETQ. The CDR3 runs to 18 residues. Trimming cost V 4 bases and J 5 bases; bases outside gene matches: 12. The CDR3 bases are TGCGCCAGCAGCCGGGGGACTAGCGGGAGGGCCACTTTCGACGAGCAGTACTTC. Its protein is CASSRGTSGRATFDEQYF. The complete variable domain, with remaining parts taken from reference TRBV5-1 and TRBJ2-7, reads KAGVTQTPRYLIKTRGQQVTLSCSPISGHRSVSWYQQTPGQGLQFLFEYFSETQRNKGNFPGRFSGRQFSNSRSEMNVSTLELGDSALYLCASSRGTSGRATFDEQYFGPGTRLTVT.

The gene calls are TRBV15 and TRBJ2-1, with TRBD1 matching over 7 bases. The CDR3 length is 12 residues. V was clipped by 4 bases and J by 10 bases; unmatched bases: 4. CDR1 and CDR2 from the germline V gene are LNHNV and YYDKDF (reference sequence). The CDR3 reads CATSTTGYEQFF. The CDR3 region has the DNA TGTGCCACCAGCACGACAGGGTACGAGCAGTTCTTC. Together with reference TRBV15 and TRBJ2-1, the CDR3 gives the full variable domain: DAMVIQNPRYQVTQFGKPVTLSCSQTLNHNVMYWYQQKSSQAPKLLFHYYDKDFNNEADTPDNFQSRRPNTSFCFLDIRSPGLGDTAMYLCATSTTGYEQFFGPGTRLTVL.

This clone was counted a few times. The chain carries TRBV5-1 and TRBJ1-2; D not certain. This CDR3 spans 14 amino acids. The V gene's germline CDR1 is SGHRS and CDR2 YFSETQ. V was cut by 4 bases and J by 0 bases, with 10 bases left in between. The CDR3 DNA reads as TGCGCCAGCAGCATTCAGACAACTAACTATGGCTACACCTTC. This gives the protein CASSIQTTNYGYTF.

The chain couples TRBV15 to TRBJ1-3, with D hard to call. Germline values: CDR1 LNHNV, CDR2 YYDKDF (reference sequence). The CDR3 totals 14 residues. Trimming shortened V by 5 bases and J by 4 bases, and 12 bases separated the two germline ends. The CDR3 protein is CATSYSPTGNTIYF. The CDR3 nucleotides read TGTGCCACCAGCTATAGCCCAACGGGAAACACCATATATTTT.

V usage is TRBV6-1 and J usage is TRBJ1-1, with D hard to call. V was shortened by 5 bases and J by 4 bases, with 11 bases between the two germline ends. Per germline, CDR1 MNHNS and CDR2 SASEGT. There are 13 residues in the CDR3. The CDR3 DNA reads as TGTGCCAGCAGTTGGGGAGAGGCCACTGAAGCTTTCTTT. This encodes CASSWGEATEAFF.

This chain links TRBV10-3 with TRBJ2-1, with D possibly being TRBD2 (7 bases). Germline values: CDR1 ENHRY, CDR2 SYGVKD. This CDR3 is 15 amino acids long. V dropped 3 bases and J dropped 7 bases, with 16 bases sitting between them. CDR3 protein: CAISEGRGVMNEQFF. The DNA of the CDR3 is TGTGCCATCAGTGAAGGGAGGGGGGTTATGAATGAGCAGTTCTTC.

The chain carries TRBV19 and TRBJ2-1, with 13 bases fitting TRBD2. Germline V gene data show CDR1 as LNHDA and CDR2 as SQIVND (reference sequence). The CDR3 has 17 residues. The V and J ends lost 2 bases and 8 bases, in that order; junction bases with no gene match: 9. The CDR3 is CASSIRTSGRSFDEQFF. The CDR3 DNA follows: TGTGCCAGTAGTATACGGACTAGCGGGAGAAGCTTCGATGAGCAGTTCTTC.

This clone was found once. The chain has TRBV19 and TRBJ1-1, with D possibly being TRBD1 (6 bases). V lost 3 bases, J lost 5 bases, and 10 bases lay in between. This CDR3 has 13 amino acids. Per the germline V gene, CDR1 is LNHDA and CDR2 is SQIVND (reference sequence). Here the CDR3 reads CASSMGRGTEAFF. The CDR3 DNA is TGTGCCAGTAGTATGGGGAGGGGGACTGAAGCTTTCTTT.

The chain is built from TRBV28 and TRBJ1-5; unclear D gene. V gave up 1 base and J gave up 4 bases, with 11 bases separating them. The CDR3 sequence is 15 residues long. Germline assignment: CDR1 MDHEN and CDR2 SYDVKM. The CDR3 bases are TGTGCCAGCAGTTTATCCCGGGGATTGAATCAGCCCCAGCATTTT. This codes for CASSLSRGLNQPQHF.